A selection of T cell receptor beta chains follows, all from one sample in a study of siplizumab effects on memory and regulatory T cells. Clones were sequenced by immunoSEQ multiplex PCR, and TCRdb holds only the in-frame ones, with some missing. The sample has over 85,000 clones, roughly 90% seen once; the top ten hold under 1.5%. Input material: CD4+ T cells sorted from blood. The receptor source for this set is a human donor in good health. CDR3s include the opening cysteine and the closing phenylalanine or tryptophan. A D gene is named only where the DNA matches it firmly. Clone size is shown for a subset of rows, as once, few, many or a class of expanded clone.

>TRBJ2-5|few|TRBV2|.
TGTGCCAGCAGGACCGACCAAGAGACCCAGTACTTC
CASRTDQETQYF
>TRBJ2-3|once|TRBV10-3|TRBD2
TGTGCCATCAGTGTGGGCGGGGGGGCAGATACGCAGTATTTT
CAISVGGGADTQYF
>TRBJ2-7|.|TRBV7-5|.
TGTGCCAGAAGCTTAAGTGGGGATGGGTACGAGCAGTACTTC
CARSLSGDGYEQYF
>TRBJ1-2|.|TRBV19|.
TGTGCCTGTCGCGAGGTGGGGGGCCATGGCTACACCTTC
CACREVGGHGYTF
>TRBJ2-2|.|TRBV7-7|.
TGTGCTAGCAGCTCGCGAGGGGCCACCGGGGAGCTGTTTTTT
CASSSRGATGELFF
>TRBJ2-2|.|TRBV5-1|TRBD2
TGCGCCAGCAGCTTGGGGCTAGCGGCCGGCACCGGGGAGCTGTTTTTT
CASSLGLAAGTGELFF
>TRBJ2-5|.|TRBV5-4|TRBD1
TGTGCCAGCAGCAGTCCGGGACAGGGAGCGGAGACCCAGTACTTC
CASSSPGQGAETQYF
>TRBJ2-2|.|TRBV12-1|.
TGTGCTCCCCGGGCCGGGACAGGGGGCCCCGGGGAGCTGTTTTTT
CAPRAGTGGPGELFF
>TRBJ2-1|.|TRBV27|.
TGTGCCAGCAGTTTAAGTTCCAGAAACAATGAGCAGTTCTTC
CASSLSSRNNEQFF
>TRBJ2-2|.|TRBV7-3|.
TGTGCCAGCAGCCCGGCCACCGGGGAGCTGTTTTTT
CASSPATGELFF
>TRBJ2-5|.|TRBV20-1|.
TGCAGCCACGCACGTGGAAAGACCCAGTACTTC
CSHARGKTQYF
>TRBJ1-1|.|TRBV9|.
TGTGCCAGCAGCGATCCCGGGACGTCGAACACTGAAGCTTTCTTT
CASSDPGTSNTEAFF
>TRBJ2-7|.|TRBV5-1|.
TGCGCCAGCAGAACAGGCCCAAGCTCCTACGAGCAGTACTTC
CASRTGPSSYEQYF
>TRBJ1-2|.|TRBV6-1|.
TGTGCCAGCACGACGACAGCGCTACTCTATGGCTACACCTTC
CASTTTALLYGYTF